This TCR beta chain was identified during a study of shared clonotypes between healthy human individuals. Each sorted subset replicate got 200 ng genomic DNA, 30,000 or so genomes. Using immunoSEQ multiplex PCR, the repertoire was profiled, and TCRdb retains in-frame clones only, with some absent. The sample shows over 950,000 clones, 60% to 80% of them seen only once. Trimming took 5 bases from V and 4 from J, leaving 12 bases between them. The CDR3 totals 15 residues. Germline V gene lookup returns CDR1 SEHNR and CDR2 FQNEAQ (reference sequence). The sequencing input was memory CD4+ T cells from PBMCs. The subset here: CD45RA-negative fraction. The chain couples TRBV7-9 to TRBJ2-6, with D tentatively TRBD1 (6 bases). The source of this sequence is a man younger than 35 in good health. Some clones in this sample may be carry-over from other donors' samples. In nucleotides, the CDR3 is TGTGCCAGCAGCACTTCAGGGGTGGGGGCCAACGTCCTGACTTTC. Translating gives CASSTSGVGANVLTF.